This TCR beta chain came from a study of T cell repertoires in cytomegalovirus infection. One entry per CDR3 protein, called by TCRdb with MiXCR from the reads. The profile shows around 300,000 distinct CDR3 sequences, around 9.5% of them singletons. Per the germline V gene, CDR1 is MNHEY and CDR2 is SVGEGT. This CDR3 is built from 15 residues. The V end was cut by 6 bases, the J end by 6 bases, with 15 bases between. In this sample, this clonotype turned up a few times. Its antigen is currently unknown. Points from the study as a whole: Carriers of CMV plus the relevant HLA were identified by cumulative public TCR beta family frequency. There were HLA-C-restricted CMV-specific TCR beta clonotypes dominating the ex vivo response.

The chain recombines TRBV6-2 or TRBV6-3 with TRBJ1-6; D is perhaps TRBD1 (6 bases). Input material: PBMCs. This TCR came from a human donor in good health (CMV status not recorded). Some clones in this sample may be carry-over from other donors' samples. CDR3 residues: CASSRAGHRNSPLHF. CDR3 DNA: TGTGCCAGCAGCCGGGCGGGACACCGTAATTCACCCCTCCACTTT.